What follows describes a single T cell receptor (beta chain). In the original workflow: Cell counts per sample came from amplifying reference gene primers. TCRdb keeps only in-frame clones here, not all; method: immunoSEQ multiplex PCR. The DNA gave D and trimming, while V, J and clone size come from that table. The profile shows 200,000 to 250,000 clones, about 84% of them singletons. The source of the sample is a study of blood T cell repertoires in COVID-19. Study background: Samples representing acute and convalescent COVID-19 were sourced from the United States, Italy and Spain.

CDR3 length equals 14 residues. After removal of 5 bases from V and 10 bases from J, the junction contained 12 bases not matched to a gene. Germline V gene sequence: CDR1 MGHDK, CDR2 SYGVNS. Participant age was roughly 18 to 90 years, and participants resided in fewer than 25 US areas. Cohort assignment relied on participant-reported clinical history. The sequencing sample was made of PBMCs or T cells enriched from blood (not recorded which). This chain links TRBV25-1 with TRBJ2-3; TRBD1 aligns across 7 bases. This clonotype originated in a man in his sixties who had recovered from COVID-19. The chain's CDR3 is CASSPQSGQAAQYF. The CDR3 DNA reads as TGTGCCAGCAGTCCCCAATCAGGACAGGCCGCGCAGTATTTT.